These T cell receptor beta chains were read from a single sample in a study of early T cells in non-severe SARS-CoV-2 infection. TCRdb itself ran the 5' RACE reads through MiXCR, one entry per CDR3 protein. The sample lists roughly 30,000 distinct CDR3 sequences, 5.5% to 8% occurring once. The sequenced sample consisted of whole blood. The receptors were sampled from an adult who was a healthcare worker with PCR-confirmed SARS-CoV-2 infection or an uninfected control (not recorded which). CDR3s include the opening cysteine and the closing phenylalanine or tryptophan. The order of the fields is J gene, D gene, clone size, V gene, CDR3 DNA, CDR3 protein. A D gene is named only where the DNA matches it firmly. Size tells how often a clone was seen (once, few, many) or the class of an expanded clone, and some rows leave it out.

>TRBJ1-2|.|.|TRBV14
TGTGCCAGCAGCCAAGATCCCCGGGGCGAGGGCTATGGCTACACCTTC
CASSQDPRGEGYGYTF
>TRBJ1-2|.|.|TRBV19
TGTGCCAGTAGTATCCGGGGCTATGGCTACACCTTC
CASSIRGYGYTF
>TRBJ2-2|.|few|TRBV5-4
TGTGCCAGCAGCTCCTACACCGGGGAGCTGTTTTTT
CASSSYTGELFF
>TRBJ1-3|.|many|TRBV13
TGTGCCAGCAGCTTAGCCTCACAGGGAACGAGTGGAAACACCATATATTTT
CASSLASQGTSGNTIYF
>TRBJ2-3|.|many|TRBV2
TGTGCCAGCACCCCAGCTCGGAGCACAGATACGCAGTATTTT
CASTPARSTDTQYF
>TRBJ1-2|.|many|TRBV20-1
TGCAGTGCTAGTAAGGGGGGCGCGGACTATGGCTACACCTTC
CSASKGGADYGYTF
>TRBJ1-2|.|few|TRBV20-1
TGCAGTGCTAGAGGGAAAAGGGGGTATGGCTACACCTTC
CSARGKRGYGYTF
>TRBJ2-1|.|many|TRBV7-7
TGTGCCAGCAGCTTAAATTCCTACAATGAGCAGTTCTTC
CASSLNSYNEQFF
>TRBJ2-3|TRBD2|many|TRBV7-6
TGTGCCAGCAGCCAAAATAGCGGGAGGGGCGATACGCAGTATTTT
CASSQNSGRGDTQYF
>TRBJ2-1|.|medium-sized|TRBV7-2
TGTGCCAGCAGCCCGACAAACCTCCCGGTTGATGAGCAGTTCTTC
CASSPTNLPVDEQFF
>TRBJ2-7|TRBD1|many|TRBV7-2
TGTGCCAGCAGCTTCCAGGGGGCCTACGAGCAGTACTTC
CASSFQGAYEQYF
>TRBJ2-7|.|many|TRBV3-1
TGTGCCAGCAGCAGGAGCCAGGGTCCCTACGAGCAGTACTTC
CASSRSQGPYEQYF
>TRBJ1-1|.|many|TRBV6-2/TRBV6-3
TGTGCCAGCAGCCCCCTGAAGTGGGGCACTGAAGCTTTCTTT
CASSPLKWGTEAFF
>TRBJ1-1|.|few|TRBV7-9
TGTGCCAGCAGCTTAGCCCGCGGACAGCCGACGGGAGCTTTCTTT
CASSLARGQPTGAFF
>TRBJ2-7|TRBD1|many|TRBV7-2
TGTGCCAGCAGCTGGGGACAGGGACGCTCCTACGAGCAGTACTTC
CASSWGQGRSYEQYF
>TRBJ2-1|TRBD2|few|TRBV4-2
TGTGCCAGCAGCCAGCCCCCCGGGACTAGCGGGAGTAGTGAGCAGTTCTTC
CASSQPPGTSGSSEQFF
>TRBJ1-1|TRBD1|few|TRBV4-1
TGCGCCAGCAGCCAAAAGGGGGCCGCTGAAGCTTTCTTT
CASSQKGAAEAFF
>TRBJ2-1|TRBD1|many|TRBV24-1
TGTGCCACCAGTGATTTAAAGGGACAGGGGGCCTACAATGAGCAGTTCTTC
CATSDLKGQGAYNEQFF
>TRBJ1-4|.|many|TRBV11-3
TGTGCCAGCAGCTTATCTCCCGGACCTAATGAAAAACTGTTTTTT
CASSLSPGPNEKLFF
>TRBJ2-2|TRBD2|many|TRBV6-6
TGTGCCAGCAGTTACTTGGCGGGAGCCGCCACCGGGGAGCTGTTTTTT
CASSYLAGAATGELFF
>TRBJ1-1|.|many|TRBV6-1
TGTGCCATCCCAGACACGGCCGAACCATTGATCTTT
CAIPDTAEPLIF
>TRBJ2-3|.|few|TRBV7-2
TGTGCCAGCAGCTTAGGTCGCCTATCATCAGATACGCAGTATTTT
CASSLGRLSSDTQYF
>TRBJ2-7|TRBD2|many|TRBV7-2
TGTGCCAGCAGCTTAGTCTCGGCTAGCGGGATACCCTACGAGCAGTACTTC
CASSLVSASGIPYEQYF
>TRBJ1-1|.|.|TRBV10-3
TGTGCCAGCTTCATTTCCCCGATGAACACTGAAGCTTTCTTT
CASFISPMNTEAFF
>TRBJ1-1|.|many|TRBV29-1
TGCAGCGTTGAAGAAACAGGGGAAGCTTTCTTT
CSVEETGEAFF
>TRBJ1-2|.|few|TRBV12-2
TGTGCAAGTCGCTTACTCAAGGAAACCGGGACAGGGCTTGGCGGCTACACCTTC
CASRLLKETGTGLGGYTF
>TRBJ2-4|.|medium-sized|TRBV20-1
TGCAGTGCTAGAGAACCAGCCAAAAACATTCAGTACTTC
CSAREPAKNIQYF
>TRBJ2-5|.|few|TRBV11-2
TGTGCCAGCAGCTTAGGTTATCGGCCCTTGGGGGAGACCCAGTACTTC
CASSLGYRPLGETQYF
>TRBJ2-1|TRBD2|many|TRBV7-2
TGTGCCAGCAGCTTAGGGGGACTAGCGGGAGCTTACAATGAGCAGTTCTTC
CASSLGGLAGAYNEQFF
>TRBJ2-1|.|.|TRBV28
TGTGCCAGCAGTTTCGGACAGTATGAGCAGTTCTTC
CASSFGQYEQFF
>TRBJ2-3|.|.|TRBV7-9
TGTGCCAGCAGCTCGACCGATTTGCTGGATACGCAGTATTTT
CASSSTDLLDTQYF
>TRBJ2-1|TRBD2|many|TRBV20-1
TGCAGTGCTCCGGGACTAGCGCACCTCCTTCACAATGAGCAGTTCTTC
CSAPGLAHLLHNEQFF
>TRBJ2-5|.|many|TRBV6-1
TGTGCCAGCCGTAATTTTAAGACTGGTTTGCAAGAGACCCAGTACTTC
CASRNFKTGLQETQYF
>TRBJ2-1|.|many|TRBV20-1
TGCAGTACATGGGGGCTCGGGTCCCGCTCCTACAATGAGCAGTTCTTC
CSTWGLGSRSYNEQFF
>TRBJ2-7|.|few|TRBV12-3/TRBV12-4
TGTGCCAGCAGTTTTGAAGTTGGGGAGCAGTACTTC
CASSFEVGEQYF
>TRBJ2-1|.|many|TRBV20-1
TGCAGTGCTAGGAAGCAGTATGAGCAGTTCTTC
CSARKQYEQFF
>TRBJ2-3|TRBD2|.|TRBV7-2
TGTGCCGCATCGCGGCTAGCGGGGCCCACAGATACGCAGTATTTT
CAASRLAGPTDTQYF
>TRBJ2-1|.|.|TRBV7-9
TGTGCCAGCAGCCCCCCGTACGCTTACAATGAGCAGTTCTTC
CASSPPYAYNEQFF
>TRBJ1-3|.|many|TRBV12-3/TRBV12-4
TGTGCCAGCAGTTCGAGCTCTGGAAACACCATATATTTT
CASSSSSGNTIYF
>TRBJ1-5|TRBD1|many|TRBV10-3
TGTGCCGCGAGGGACAGTCAAAATAGCAATCAGCCCCAGCATTTT
CAARDSQNSNQPQHF
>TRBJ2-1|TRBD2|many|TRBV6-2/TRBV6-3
TGTGCCAGCAGTCAAAATGAGGGCGGGAGGCGATTTGATGAGCAGTTCTTC
CASSQNEGGRRFDEQFF
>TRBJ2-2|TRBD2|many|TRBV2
TGTGCCAGCAGAGCGGGGGGCTATTGGAACACCGGGGAGCTGTTTTTT
CASRAGGYWNTGELFF
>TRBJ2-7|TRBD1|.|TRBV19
TGTGCCAGTAGAACCGGGACAGGGAACCACGAGCAGTACTTC
CASRTGTGNHEQYF
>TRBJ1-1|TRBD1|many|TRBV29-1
TGCAGCGTCCGACAAGGGGGCATGAACACTGAAGCTTTCTTT
CSVRQGGMNTEAFF
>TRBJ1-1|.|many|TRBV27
TGTGCCAGCAGTCTCAATGGGGGACTAGGGACGGCTGAAGCTTTCTTT
CASSLNGGLGTAEAFF
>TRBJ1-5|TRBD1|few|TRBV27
TGTGCCAGCAGTACCCACAGGGGTAGCAATCAGCCCCAGCATTTT
CASSTHRGSNQPQHF
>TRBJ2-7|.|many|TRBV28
TGTGCCAGCAGTTTAAGGGGAAACGAGCAGTACTTC
CASSLRGNEQYF
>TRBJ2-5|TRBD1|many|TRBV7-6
TGTGCCAGCAGCTCTGACAGGGTGGAGACCCAGTACTTC
CASSSDRVETQYF
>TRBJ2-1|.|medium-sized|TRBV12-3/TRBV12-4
TGTGCCAGCAGTCCCGGGCTTGGGGCGGGTGAGCAGTTCTTC
CASSPGLGAGEQFF
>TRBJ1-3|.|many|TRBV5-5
TGTGCCAGCAGCTTAACGACAGCTACTGGAAACACCATATATTTT
CASSLTTATGNTIYF
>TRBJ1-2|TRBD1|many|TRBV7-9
TGTGCCAGCAGCGAAGAAGGGACAGGGCAGGGCTACACCTTC
CASSEEGTGQGYTF
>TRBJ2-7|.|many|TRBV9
TGTGCCAGCAGCGTAGATCCGGGACGGAGCTACGAGCAGTACTTC
CASSVDPGRSYEQYF
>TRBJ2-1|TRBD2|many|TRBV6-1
TGTGCCAGCAGTAAACTAGCGGGAGATTACAATGAGCAGTTCTTC
CASSKLAGDYNEQFF
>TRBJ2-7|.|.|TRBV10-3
TGTGCCATCAGTGAGTCGACGGGAAAAGGTTACGAGCAGTACTTC
CAISESTGKGYEQYF
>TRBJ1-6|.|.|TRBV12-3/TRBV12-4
TGTGCCACCTCGCGGCAGGGGAGATATAATTCACCCCTCCACTTT
CATSRQGRYNSPLHF
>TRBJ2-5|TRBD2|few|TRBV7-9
TGTGCCAGCAGCCTCCGACTAGCGGGACTGTACCAAGAGACCCAGTACTTC
CASSLRLAGLYQETQYF
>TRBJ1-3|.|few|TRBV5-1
TGCGCCAGCAGCTTGGAAGGGGCATTTCCAGGGACGGGAAACTCTGGAAACACCATATATTTT
CASSLEGAFPGTGNSGNTIYF
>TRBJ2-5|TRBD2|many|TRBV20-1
TGCAGTGCTAGAGCAGGGAGGGCCTTGGAGACCCAGTACTTC
CSARAGRALETQYF
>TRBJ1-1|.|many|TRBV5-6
TGTGCCAGCAGCTTGGGCCCACGGGGCACTGAAGCTTTCTTT
CASSLGPRGTEAFF